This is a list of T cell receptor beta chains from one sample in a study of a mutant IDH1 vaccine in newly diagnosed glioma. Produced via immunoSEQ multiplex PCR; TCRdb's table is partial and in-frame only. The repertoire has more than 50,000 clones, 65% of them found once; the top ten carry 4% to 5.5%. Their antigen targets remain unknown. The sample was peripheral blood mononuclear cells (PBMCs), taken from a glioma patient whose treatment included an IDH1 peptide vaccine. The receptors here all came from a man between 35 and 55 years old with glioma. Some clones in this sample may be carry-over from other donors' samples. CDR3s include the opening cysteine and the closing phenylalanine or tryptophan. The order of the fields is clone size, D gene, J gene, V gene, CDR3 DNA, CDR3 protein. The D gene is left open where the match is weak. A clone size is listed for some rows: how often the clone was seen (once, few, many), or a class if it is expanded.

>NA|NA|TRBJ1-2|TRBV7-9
TGTGCCAGCAGCTTAGAGGGCGGAGGCCGGCAGGGCTACACCTTC
CASSLEGGGRQGYTF
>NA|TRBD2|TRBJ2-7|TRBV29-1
TGCAGCGTTGCGGGGGGGCAGGGACTCTCCTACGAGCAGTACTTC
CSVAGGQGLSYEQYF
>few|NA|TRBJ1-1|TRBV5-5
TGTGCCAGCAGCTTTGCGGGGCCGCGGTCGAACACTGAAGCTTTCTTT
CASSFAGPRSNTEAFF
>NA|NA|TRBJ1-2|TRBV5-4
TGTGCCAGCAGCTTGCGGGGGAGAGGTGGCTACACCTTC
CASSLRGRGGYTF
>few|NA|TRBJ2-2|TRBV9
TGTGCCAGCAGCGTCGCAGGGAACACCGGGGAGCTGTTTTTT
CASSVAGNTGELFF
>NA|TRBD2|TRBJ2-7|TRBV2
TGTGCCAGCAAAACTAGCGGGGGGGCCTCCTACGAGCAGTACTTC
CASKTSGGASYEQYF
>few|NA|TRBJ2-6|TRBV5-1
TGCGCCAGCAGATTAGCCATTGCGTCGGGGGCCAACGTCCTGACTTTC
CASRLAIASGANVLTF
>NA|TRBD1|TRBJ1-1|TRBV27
TGTGCCAGCAGGGCAAGACTCGGGACAGGGAGGGGAAACACTGAAGCTTTCTTT
CASRARLGTGRGNTEAFF
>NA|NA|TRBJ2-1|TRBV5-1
TGCGCCAGCACGAGGGAGGGGGGCTCCTACAATGAGCAGTTCTTC
CASTREGGSYNEQFF
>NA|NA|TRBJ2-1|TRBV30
TGTGCCTGGAGTTCGGGGGCGGCCTCCTACAATGAGCAGTTCTTC
CAWSSGAASYNEQFF
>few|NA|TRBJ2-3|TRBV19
TGTGCCAGTAGTACCACCGGCGATACGCAGTATTTT
CASSTTGDTQYF
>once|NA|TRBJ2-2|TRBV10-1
TGCGCCAGCAGCTCAACAGGGACCGGGGAGCTGTTTTTT
CASSSTGTGELFF
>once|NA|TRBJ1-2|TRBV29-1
TGCAGCGTTATGGGAACTAGTCCCGGCTACACCTTC
CSVMGTSPGYTF
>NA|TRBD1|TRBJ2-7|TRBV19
TGTGCCAGTAGCGGTGGGACAGGTGGGTACGAGCAGTACTTC
CASSGGTGGYEQYF
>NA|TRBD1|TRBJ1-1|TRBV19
TGTGCCAGTAGTGCCCGGGACAGGGTGAACACTGAAGCTTTCTTT
CASSARDRVNTEAFF
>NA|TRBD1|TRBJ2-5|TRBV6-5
TGTGCCAGCAGTTCTGGACAGGCGCGTTTGGAGACCCAGTACTTC
CASSSGQARLETQYF
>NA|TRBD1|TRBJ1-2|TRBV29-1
TGCAGCGTTGATAGAGGGGGCCGAGGCTACACCTTC
CSVDRGGRGYTF
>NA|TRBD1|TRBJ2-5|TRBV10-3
TGTGCCATCGGGAGACAGGGTCAAGAGACCCAGTACTTC
CAIGRQGQETQYF
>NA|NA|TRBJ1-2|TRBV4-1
TGCGCCAGCAGCCAAGGGGACGGAAACTATGGCTACACCTTC
CASSQGDGNYGYTF
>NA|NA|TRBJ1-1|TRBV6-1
TGTGCCAGCAGTGAAAACCCGGGAGCCCATGAAGCTTTCTTT
CASSENPGAHEAFF
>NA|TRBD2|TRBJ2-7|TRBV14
TGTGCCAGCAGCCCCCGGGTCGGACTAGCGGGGGGGCATCGTTCCTACGAGCAGTACTTC
CASSPRVGLAGGHRSYEQYF
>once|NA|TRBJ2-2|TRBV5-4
TGTGCCAGCAGCACCGGGCCGAACACCGGGGAGCTGTTTTTT
CASSTGPNTGELFF
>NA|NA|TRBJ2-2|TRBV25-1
TGTGCCAGCGATCCTAGTCCCAACACCGGGGAGCTGTTTTTT
CASDPSPNTGELFF
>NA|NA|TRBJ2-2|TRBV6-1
TGTGCCAGCAGGCAGGGCTGGGACACCGGGGAGCTGTTTTTT
CASRQGWDTGELFF
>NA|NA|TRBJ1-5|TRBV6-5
TGTGCCAGCAGTTACGAATCCCAAATGCCCCAGCATTTT
CASSYESQMPQHF
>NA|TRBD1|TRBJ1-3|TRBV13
TGTGCCAGCAGCCTCCTCGGGACAGTTGGAAACACCATATATTTT
CASSLLGTVGNTIYF
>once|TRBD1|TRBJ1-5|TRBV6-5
TGTGCCAGCAGGCGACAGGGAAATCAGCCCCAGCATTTT
CASRRQGNQPQHF
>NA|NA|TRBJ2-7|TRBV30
TGTGCCTGGAGTGGTAGGGCCTACGAGCAGTACTTC
CAWSGRAYEQYF
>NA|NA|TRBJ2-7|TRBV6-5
TGTGCCAGCAGTTACACCGACAGCTCCTACGAGCAGTACTTC
CASSYTDSSYEQYF
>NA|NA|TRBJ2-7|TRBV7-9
TGTGCCAGCAGGACCCCCCCGCTAGCCCTCCACTACGAGCAGTACTTC
CASRTPPLALHYEQYF
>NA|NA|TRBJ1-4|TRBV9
TGTGCCAGCAGCGTAGAAGGAGATAATGAAAAACTGTTTTTT
CASSVEGDNEKLFF
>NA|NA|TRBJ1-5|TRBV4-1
TGCGCCAGCAGCCAAGTAAGTGGAGTTGGCAATCAGCCCCAGCATTTT
CASSQVSGVGNQPQHF
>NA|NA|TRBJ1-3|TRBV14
TGTGCCAGCAGCCGGGGGCTTTACTCTGGAAACACCATATATTTT
CASSRGLYSGNTIYF
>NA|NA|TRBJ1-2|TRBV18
TGTGCCAGCTCGTCGGGGGTGGGAGAAGCTAACTATGGCTACACCTTC
CASSSGVGEANYGYTF
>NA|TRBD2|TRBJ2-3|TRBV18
TGTGCCAGCTCACCCCGACTAGCGGGGGCAACAGATACGCAGTATTTT
CASSPRLAGATDTQYF
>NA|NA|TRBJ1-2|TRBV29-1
TGCAGCGTTGAAGACCGAGCGGGGTTAGGAGGCTACACCTTC
CSVEDRAGLGGYTF
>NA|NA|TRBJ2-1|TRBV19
TGTGCCAGTAGTATCTTGCCAGGGACCCCCAATGAGCAGTTCTTC
CASSILPGTPNEQFF